These 28 T cell receptor beta chains were sequenced from one sample in a study of blood T cell repertoires in COVID-19. Produced via immunoSEQ multiplex PCR; TCRdb's table is partial and in-frame only. Of fewer than 70,000 clones in the sample, 60% to 85% were seen once. Specimen: peripheral blood. These receptors all stem from a human donor in a cohort sampled during active COVID-19.

The rearrangement links TRBV13 to TRBJ2-7, with 8 bases fitting TRBD1. Unmatched junction bases numbered 8, after V lost 0 bases and J lost 4 bases. The CDR3 has 16 amino acids. Germline loops: CDR1 PRHDT, CDR2 FYEKMQ (reference sequence). CDR3 in DNA: TGTGCCAGCAGCTTAGGAACCGGGACAGGATCTTACGAGCAGTACTTC. Protein: CASSLGTGTGSYEQYF.

The chain combines TRBV2 with TRBJ2-7, with TRBD1 as a possible D gene (5 bases). CDR3 length: 16 residues. Germline CDR1 reads SNHLY; CDR2 reads FYNNEI. Trimming took 1 base from V and 4 from J, leaving 17 bases between them. CDR3 in amino acids: CASSEVGQDTTYEQYF. CDR3 in DNA: TGTGCCAGCAGTGAAGTAGGGCAGGACACAACTTACGAGCAGTACTTC. Based on the CDR3 plus reference TRBV2 and TRBJ2-7, the full variable domain is EPEVTQTPSHQVTQMGQEVILRCVPISNHLYFYWYRQILGQKVEFLVSFYNNEISEKSEIFDDQFSVERPDGSNFTLKIRSTKLEDSAMYFCASSEVGQDTTYEQYFGPGTRLTVT.

The rearrangement links TRBV18 to TRBJ1-2; unclear D gene. Per germline, CDR1 KGHSH and CDR2 LQKENI. Between the trimmed V and J ends, which lost 2 bases and 7 bases, there was a span of 11 bases. The length of the CDR3 is 13 residues. This CDR3 is CASSPDGQAGYTF. CDR3 nucleotides: TGTGCCAGCTCACCAGACGGCCAGGCTGGCTACACCTTC.

This rearrangement joins TRBV11-2 to TRBJ2-7, with 11 bases matching TRBD1. Germline V gene data show CDR1 as SGHAT and CDR2 as FQNNGV. This CDR3 has 17 amino acids. Trimming removed 1 base from V and 0 bases from J; junction bases left unmatched: 5. The CDR3, as DNA: TGTGCCAGCAGCTTAGGGACAGGGGGCTACTCCTCCTACGAGCAGTACTTC. Translated: CASSLGTGGYSSYEQYF.

A few counts support this clone. The chain links TRBV2 to TRBJ2-3; 7 bases fit TRBD2. Per germline, CDR1 SNHLY and CDR2 FYNNEI. Trimming removed 4 bases from V and 2 bases from J; junction bases left unmatched: 3. The CDR3 extends over 14 amino acids. CDR3 sequence: CASSGLAVTDTQYF. The CDR3 DNA sequence: TGTGCCAGCAGTGGGCTAGCGGTCACAGATACGCAGTATTTT. Using reference TRBV2 and TRBJ2-3 for the parts outside the CDR3, the full variable domain is EPEVTQTPSHQVTQMGQEVILRCVPISNHLYFYWYRQILGQKVEFLVSFYNNEISEKSEIFDDQFSVERPDGSNFTLKIRSTKLEDSAMYFCASSGLAVTDTQYFGPGTRLTVL.

The chain recombines TRBV4-3 with TRBJ2-7, with TRBD1 matching 7 bases. The J segment lost 2 bases and the V segment lost 0 bases, leaving 10 bases of the junction unmatched. Germline CDR1 is LGHNA and CDR2 is YSLEER. There are 17 residues in the CDR3. The CDR3 DNA follows: TGCGCCAGCAGCCAAGATCCCGGCACAGGGGATCCCTACGAGCAGTACTTC. The encoded protein is CASSQDPGTGDPYEQYF.

This rearrangement joins TRBV6-1 to TRBJ2-7; possible D gene TRBD2, 6 bases. The CDR3 extends over 15 amino acids. V lost 1 base and J lost 0, with 10 bases in between. Germline V lookup: CDR1 MNHNS, CDR2 SASEGT. The CDR3 loop is CASSEVRDSSYEQYF. CDR3 sequence (DNA): TGTGCCAGCAGTGAAGTAAGGGACTCCTCCTACGAGCAGTACTTC.

The chain couples TRBV2 to TRBJ1-2; a possible D gene is TRBD1 (5 bases). This CDR3 comprises 13 residues. The V end lost 3 bases, the J end lost 2 bases, and 7 bases lay between the germline ends. Germline assignment: CDR1 SNHLY and CDR2 FYNNEI. The CDR3 region has the DNA TGTGCCAGCAGTGACGGGGGGAACTATGGCTACACCTTC. The encoded protein is CASSDGGNYGYTF.

The chain joins TRBV11-2 to TRBJ2-5; TRBD1 matches at 7 bases. V gave up 5 bases and J gave up 3 bases; unmatched junction bases: 9. Germline V CDR1 and CDR2: SGHAT, FQNNGV. The CDR3 consists of 15 residues. CDR3 DNA sequence: TGTGCCAGCAGCCACTACTCGACAGGGAAAGAGACCCAGTACTTC. Amino acid sequence: CASSHYSTGKETQYF.

The V and J genes are TRBV28 and TRBJ2-7; 9 bases match TRBD1. The CDR3 runs to 15 residues. V was pared by 5 bases and J by 1 base, with 6 bases of the junction left unmatched. Per germline, CDR1 MDHEN and CDR2 SYDVKM. The CDR3 nucleotides are TGTGCCAGCAGTGAGACAGGGGGAATTTCCTACGAGCAGTACTTC. This codes for CASSETGGISYEQYF.

The J gene is TRBJ1-5, the V gene TRBV7-8; 10 bases line up with TRBD1. Germline loops: CDR1 SGHVS, CDR2 FQNEAQ. CDR3 length: 16 residues. V dropped 2 bases and J dropped 7; count of bases not matched to a gene: 8. CDR3 DNA: TGTGCCAGCAGCTTAAATCCGGGACAGGGGCTGCAGCCCCAGCATTTT. This sequence encodes CASSLNPGQGLQPQHF.

The genes are TRBV7-9 and TRBJ1-2; 9 bases map to TRBD1. Germline CDR1 reads SEHNR; CDR2 reads FQNEAQ (reference sequence). The J segment lost 4 bases and the V segment lost 5 bases, leaving 5 bases of the junction unmatched. The CDR3 consists of 14 residues. The DNA of the CDR3 is TGTGCCAGCAGCCAAACAGGGGGCGGCTATGGCTACACCTTC. Protein: CASSQTGGGYGYTF. The variable domain in full, completed from reference TRBV7-9 and TRBJ1-2, reads DTGVSQNPRHKITKRGQNVTFRCDPISEHNRLYWYRQTLGQGPEFLTYFQNEAQLEKSRLLSDRFSAERPKGSFSTLEIQRTEQGDSAMYLCASSQTGGGYGYTFGSGTRLTVV.

The chain carries TRBV6-5 and TRBJ1-4, with D unclear. The germline V gene has CDR1 MNHEY and CDR2 SVGAGI. With 8 bases removed from V and 8 bases from J, the gap between germline ends came to 15 bases. The CDR3 covers 13 residues. CDR3 residues: CASGGLSGEKLFF. DNA for the CDR3: TGTGCCAGCGGAGGTCTGTCGGGGGAAAAACTGTTTTTT.

Written as DNA, the CDR3 is TGTGCCAGCACCACAGGGGAATACACTGAAGCTTTCTTT. Amino acids: CASTTGEYTEAFF. The V gene is TRBV12-3 or TRBV12-4, the J gene TRBJ1-1, with 7 bases matching TRBD1. V was clipped by 7 bases and J by 3 bases; unmatched bases: 5. The CDR3 consists of 13 residues.

The V and J genes are TRBV19 and TRBJ1-6; tentatively, D is TRBD1 (5 bases). Deletions cut 10 bases from V and 2 bases from J, with 12 bases between. Germline CDR1 and CDR2: LNHDA and SQIVND (reference sequence). The CDR3 loop spans 14 amino acids. CDR3: CATHGTPYNSPLHF. CDR3 sequence (DNA): TGTGCCACCCACGGGACTCCCTATAATTCACCCCTCCACTTT.

This clone was recorded only once. The chain carries TRBV4-1 and TRBJ2-7, with 7 bases that match TRBD1. CDR3 length: 15 residues. Germline CDR1 and CDR2: MGHRA and YSYEKL. V was pared by 0 bases and J by 5 bases, with 7 bases of the junction left unmatched. In DNA, the CDR3 is TGCGCCAGCAGCCAAGATCTGAGACAGGGTAACGAGCAGTACTTC. Translated: CASSQDLRQGNEQYF.

V gene TRBV27 combines with J gene TRBJ2-7; 7 nucleotides align to TRBD1. Trimming removed 5 bases from V and 3 bases from J; junction bases left unmatched: 4. The length of the CDR3 is 13 residues. From germline, CDR1 is MNHEY and CDR2 SMNVEV (reference sequence). CDR3 loop: CASSDRDSYEQYF. The CDR3 region has the DNA TGTGCCAGCAGTGACCGGGACAGCTACGAGCAGTACTTC.

This clone was seen only once. This sequence joins TRBV24-1 and TRBJ2-2, with a tentative D call TRBD2 (5 bases). CDR3 length: 14 residues. Trimming removed 5 bases at V and 1 base at J, with 7 bases between. Looked up from germline, CDR1 is KGHDR and CDR2 is SFDVKD. CDR3 sequence: CATSARENTGELFF. The CDR3 DNA sequence: TGTGCCACCAGTGCCCGGGAGAACACCGGGGAGCTGTTTTTT.

The genes are TRBV4-3 and TRBJ1-1; weak D call: TRBD1 (5 bases). This CDR3 region has 14 residues. V was trimmed by 6 bases and J by 1 base, leaving 12 bases between them. Germline V CDR1 and CDR2: LGHNA, YSLEER. The chain's CDR3 is CASRWSRANTEAFF. CDR3 in DNA: TGCGCCAGCAGATGGAGCAGGGCGAACACTGAAGCTTTCTTT.

The J gene is TRBJ2-6, the V gene TRBV5-1, with D perhaps TRBD1 (5 bases). The V gene lost 4 bases and the J gene lost 0 bases, with 11 bases spanning the gap. Germline V CDR1 and CDR2: SGHRS, YFSETQ. The CDR3 sequence is 16 residues long. DNA for the CDR3: TGCGCCAGCAGCCGGACAATCCGCTCTGGGGCCAACGTCCTGACTTTC. Residues: CASSRTIRSGANVLTF.

This chain connects TRBV4-1 to TRBJ1-2, with D perhaps matching TRBD1 (6 bases). V lost 2 bases and J 0 bases, leaving 10 bases between the germline ends. CDR1 and CDR2 from the germline V gene are MGHRA and YSYEKL. CDR3 size: 15 residues. CDR3 nucleotides: TGCGCCAGCAGCCAAATGACAGGAACTAACTATGGCTACACCTTC. This sequence encodes CASSQMTGTNYGYTF.

V gene TRBV7-9 combines with J gene TRBJ1-6, with D hard to call. This CDR3 is built from 14 residues. The V gene lost 5 bases and the J gene lost 7 bases, with 12 bases spanning the gap. From germline, CDR1 is SEHNR and CDR2 FQNEAQ (reference sequence). The CDR3 spells CASSPNLGNSPLHF. The CDR3 DNA is TGTGCCAGCAGCCCCAACCTAGGCAATTCACCCCTCCACTTT. The full variable domain, its missing parts supplied by reference TRBV7-9 and TRBJ1-6, is DTGVSQNPRHKITKRGQNVTFRCDPISEHNRLYWYRQTLGQGPEFLTYFQNEAQLEKSRLLSDRFSAERPKGSFSTLEIQRTEQGDSAMYLCASSPNLGNSPLHFGNGTRLTVT.

The chain couples TRBV14 to TRBJ1-6; 7 nucleotides align to TRBD1. From germline, CDR1 is SGHDN and CDR2 FVKESK. The CDR3 extends over 15 amino acids. V gave up 0 bases and J gave up 4 bases; unmatched junction bases: 0. CDR3 loop: CASSQETGYNSPLHF. CDR3 sequence (DNA): TGTGCCAGCAGCCAAGAGACAGGGTATAATTCACCCCTCCACTTT.

The chain uses TRBV19 and TRBJ1-2; D might be TRBD1 (5 bases). The germline V and J ends were trimmed by 1 base and 4 bases, with 10 bases remaining between them. The CDR3 covers 14 residues. Germline CDR1 and CDR2: LNHDA and SQIVND (reference sequence). The CDR3 DNA follows: TGTGCCAGTAGTATAGTAGGGGAACTCTATGGCTACACCTTC. Translating it yields CASSIVGELYGYTF.

This sequence joins TRBV5-8 and TRBJ2-6; a possible D gene is TRBD2 (6 bases). V shed 0 bases and J shed 0 bases, with 13 bases lying between them. The CDR3 is 18 residues long. Germline V gives CDR1 SGHTS, CDR2 YDEGEE. The chain's CDR3 is CASSLVRIAVSGANVLTF. As DNA, the CDR3 is TGTGCCAGCAGCTTGGTAAGAATAGCGGTCTCTGGGGCCAACGTCCTGACTTTC.

The J gene is TRBJ2-7, the V gene TRBV14; D remains ambiguous. Germline V gives CDR1 SGHDN, CDR2 FVKESK. V lost 9 bases, J lost 3 bases, and 18 bases lay in between. This CDR3 has 14 residues. The CDR3 reads CASGPSVGFYEQYF. The CDR3 bases are TGTGCCAGTGGCCCCTCGGTCGGGTTCTACGAGCAGTACTTC.

The rearrangement uses TRBV9 and TRBJ1-2; 7 nucleotides line up with TRBD1. Germline loops: CDR1 SGDLS, CDR2 YYNGEE. The CDR3 has 14 residues. V was pared by 0 bases and J by 7 bases, with 6 bases of the junction left unmatched. Written as DNA, the CDR3 is TGTGCCAGCAGCGTAGGAGGGGGCATAGGTGGCTACACCTTC. It encodes CASSVGGGIGGYTF.

This chain connects TRBV5-8 to TRBJ2-7, with D possibly being TRBD2 (6 bases). Germline lookup yields CDR1 SGHTS and CDR2 YDEGEE. Trimming shortened V by 0 bases and J by 0 bases, and 10 bases separated the two germline ends. This CDR3 contains 15 residues. CDR3 coding DNA: TGTGCCAGCAGCTTGGGCGGGGCAGGCTCCTACGAGCAGTACTTC. Protein sequence: CASSLGGAGSYEQYF.